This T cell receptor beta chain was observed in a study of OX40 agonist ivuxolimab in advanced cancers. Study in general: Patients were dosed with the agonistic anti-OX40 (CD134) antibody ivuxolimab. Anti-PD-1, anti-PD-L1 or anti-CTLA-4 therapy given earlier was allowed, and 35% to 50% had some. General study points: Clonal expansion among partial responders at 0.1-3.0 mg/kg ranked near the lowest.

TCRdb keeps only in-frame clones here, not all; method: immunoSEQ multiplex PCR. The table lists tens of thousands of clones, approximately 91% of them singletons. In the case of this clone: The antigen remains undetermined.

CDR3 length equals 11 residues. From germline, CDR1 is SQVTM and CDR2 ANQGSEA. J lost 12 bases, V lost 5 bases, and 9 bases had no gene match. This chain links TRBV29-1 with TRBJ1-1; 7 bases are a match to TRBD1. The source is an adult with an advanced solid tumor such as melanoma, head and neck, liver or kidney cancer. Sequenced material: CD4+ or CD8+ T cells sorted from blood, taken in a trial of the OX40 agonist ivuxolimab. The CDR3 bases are TGCAGCGTTCACGCGACAGGGTTTACTTTCTTT. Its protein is CSVHATGFTFF.